These 24 T cell receptor beta chains came from one sample sequenced in a study of T cell repertoires in cytomegalovirus infection. Each CDR3 protein gets one entry after TCRdb re-called the reads with MiXCR. The sample shows 750,000 to 900,000 distinct CDR3 sequences, under 35% of them seen only once. These receptors have no identified antigens. The input for sequencing was cultured CD8+ T cells from PBMCs, taken from culture after CMV antigen stimulation. These receptor sequences come from a human donor in good health (CMV status not recorded). Some clones in this sample may be carry-over from other donors' samples.

J is TRBJ2-5 and V is TRBV7-6; the D call may be TRBD1 or TRBD2 (7 bases each). In germline, CDR1 is SGHVS, CDR2 FNYEAQ. Between the trimmed V and J ends, which lost 5 bases and 4 bases, there was a span of 26 bases. The CDR3 contains 18 residues. This CDR3 reads CASSDPPARGGRGETQYF. The CDR3 DNA is TGTGCCAGCAGCGACCCACCCGCCAGGGGGGGGCGCGGAGAGACCCAGTACTTC. Filled out from reference TRBV7-6 and TRBJ2-5, the complete variable domain reads GAGVSQSPRYKVTKRGQDVALRCDPISGHVSLYWYRQALGQGPEFLTYFNYEAQQDKSGLPNDRFSAERPEGSISTLTIQRTEQRDSAMYRCASSDPPARGGRGETQYFGPGTRLLVL.

The chain links TRBV7-9 to TRBJ2-3; D not certain. The germline gives CDR1 SEHNR, CDR2 FQNEAQ (reference sequence). With 4 bases removed from V and 2 bases from J, the gap between germline ends came to 13 bases. The CDR3 has 15 residues. Written as DNA, the CDR3 is TGTGCCAGCAGCTCCCTCAGTCTAGACACAGATACGCAGTATTTT. Protein product: CASSSLSLDTDTQYF.

This clonotype was counted at least ten times. The CDR3 nucleotides are TGTGCCAGCAGCACGATTGGGGGGGGGGGCTACTCACCCCTCCACTTT. Protein: CASSTIGGGGYSPLHF. The rearrangement joins TRBV7-2 to TRBJ1-6; TRBD1 might be the D (6 bases). This CDR3 is built from 16 residues. The V and J ends lost 5 bases and 10 bases respectively, with 21 bases between them. Germline V gene data show CDR1 as SGHTA and CDR2 as FQGNSA.

Comments on this clonotype: This could be a read error, since a much larger clone is one nucleotide away. The CDR3 here is CASRSLMNTEAFF. The DNA for the CDR3 is TGTGCCAGCAGATCCCTTATGAACACTGAAGCTTTCTTT. The rearrangement joins TRBV7-6 to TRBJ1-1; no reliable D call. Trimming removed 6 bases at V and 0 bases at J, with 8 bases between. The CDR3 is 13 amino acids. Per the germline V gene, CDR1 is SGHVS and CDR2 is FNYEAQ. Based on the CDR3 plus reference TRBV7-6 and TRBJ1-1, the full variable domain is GAGVSQSPRYKVTKRGQDVALRCDPISGHVSLYWYRQALGQGPEFLTYFNYEAQQDKSGLPNDRFSAERPEGSISTLTIQRTEQRDSAMYRCASRSLMNTEAFFGQGTRLTVV.

This clonotype was observed a few times. The chain links TRBV15 to TRBJ2-7; maybe TRBD1 (5 bases). Germline lookup yields CDR1 LNHNV and CDR2 YYDKDF (reference sequence). CDR3 length: 14 residues. V lost 8 bases, J lost 2 bases, and 16 bases lay in between. The CDR3 DNA is TGTGCCACCGGCTTTAAGGGGCGGACCTACGAGCAGTACTTC. Its protein is CATGFKGRTYEQYF.

The CDR3 bases are TGTGCCAGCAGCGGGACAGGGGCCTTTAATGAGCAGTTCTTC. It codes for CASSGTGAFNEQFF. V gene TRBV7-9 combines with J gene TRBJ2-1; TRBD1 matches at 10 bases. This CDR3 region has 14 residues. V was clipped by 5 bases and J by 7 bases; unmatched bases: 5. Germline V lookup: CDR1 SEHNR, CDR2 FQNEAQ (reference sequence).

V gene TRBV4-1 combines with J gene TRBJ1-1, with D tentatively TRBD1 (5 bases). Per germline, CDR1 MGHRA and CDR2 YSYEKL. The length of the CDR3 is 15 residues. Trimming pared 1 base from V and 1 base from J, leaving 10 bases between. The CDR3 sequence: CASSQAPQGNTEAFF. DNA for the CDR3: TGCGCCAGCAGCCAAGCCCCCCAGGGGAACACTGAAGCTTTCTTT.

The sample holds many counts of this clonotype. The rearrangement uses TRBV7-2 and TRBJ2-5, with D maybe TRBD2 (5 bases). The CDR3 has 15 amino acids. Germline CDR1 reads SGHTA; CDR2 reads FQGNSA. V lost 5 bases and J lost 2, with 15 bases in between. The CDR3 nucleotides read TGTGCCAGCAGCGGGAGCGAGCGGAGACAAGAGACCCAGTACTTC. Translation: CASSGSERRQETQYF.

This clonotype was counted a few times. V gene TRBV7-9 combines with J gene TRBJ1-2; TRBD1 matches 7 bases. This CDR3 region has 13 residues. V dropped 6 bases and J dropped 8; count of bases not matched to a gene: 9. Germline CDR1 SEHNR, CDR2 FQNEAQ (reference sequence). CDR3 coding DNA: TGTGCCAGCAGTTTCGACAGGGCGAAAGGCTACACCTTC. This gives the protein CASSFDRAKGYTF.

The chain has TRBV20-1 and TRBJ2-1; a possible D gene is TRBD2 (6 bases). V gave up 0 bases and J gave up 3 bases, with 15 bases separating them. Germline lookup yields CDR1 DFQATT and CDR2 SNEGSKA (reference sequence). The CDR3 covers 16 residues. The CDR3 nucleotides read TGCAGTGCTAGAGATCTGGGGGGACCGAACTACAATGAGCAGTTCTTC. It codes for CSARDLGGPNYNEQFF.

J is TRBJ2-1 and V is TRBV24-1; possible D gene TRBD1, 5 bases. The CDR3 has 17 amino acids. V shed 3 bases and J shed 7 bases, with 21 bases lying between them. Per the germline V gene, CDR1 is KGHDR and CDR2 is SFDVKD. The CDR3: CATSDPARSAQENEQFF. DNA of the CDR3: TGTGCCACCAGTGATCCAGCTCGAAGTGCACAGGAAAATGAGCAGTTCTTC.

This clonotype was detected a few times. The chain couples TRBV6-6 to TRBJ1-6; D is unresolved. In germline, CDR1 is MNHNY, CDR2 SVGAGI (reference sequence). The CDR3 loop spans 17 amino acids. V lost 2 bases to trimming and J lost 7 bases, with 18 bases between them. The CDR3 nucleotides read TGTGCCAGCAGTTACCGGGCCCCAGGAGTTCTAAATTCACCCCTCCACTTT. Amino acid sequence: CASSYRAPGVLNSPLHF.

V and J are TRBV4-1 and TRBJ2-3; 7 bases map to TRBD1. The CDR3 totals 14 residues. The junction had 3 bases not matched to a gene; V was cut back by 2 bases and J by 4 bases. The germline gives CDR1 MGHRA, CDR2 YSYEKL. The CDR3 spells CASSQWTGPDTQYF. DNA of the CDR3: TGCGCCAGCAGCCAATGGACAGGTCCAGATACGCAGTATTTT.

This clonotype has at least ten counts. The chain couples TRBV7-9 to TRBJ2-2; 10 nucleotides agree with TRBD1. Germline V gene sequence: CDR1 SEHNR, CDR2 FQNEAQ (reference sequence). Trimming removed 5 bases from V and 5 bases from J; junction bases left unmatched: 5. The CDR3 loop spans 15 amino acids. CDR3 in amino acids: CASSPRDRGTGELFF. The CDR3 bases are TGTGCCAGCAGCCCCCGGGACAGGGGAACCGGGGAGCTGTTTTTT. The full variable domain, completed using reference TRBV7-9 and TRBJ2-2, is DTGVSQNPRHKITKRGQNVTFRCDPISEHNRLYWYRQTLGQGPEFLTYFQNEAQLEKSRLLSDRFSAERPKGSFSTLEIQRTEQGDSAMYLCASSPRDRGTGELFFGEGSRLTVL.

This clonotype was picked up a small number of times. The chain is built from TRBV7-2 and TRBJ2-7, with TRBD1 as a possible D gene (7 bases). The CDR3 runs to 14 residues. Germline CDR1 reads SGHTA; CDR2 reads FQGNSA. V was cut by 3 bases and J by 3 bases, with 12 bases left in between. The chain's CDR3 is CASSFGQDYYEQYF. In DNA, the CDR3 is TGTGCCAGCAGCTTCGGACAGGACTACTACGAGCAGTACTTC.

At least ten counts were recorded for this clonotype. The rearrangement uses TRBV7-6 and TRBJ2-3, with a tentative D call TRBD2 (5 bases). The length of the CDR3 is 14 residues. Germline V gives CDR1 SGHVS, CDR2 FNYEAQ. V gave up 2 bases and J gave up 5 bases, with 11 bases separating them. CDR3 nucleotides: TGTGCCAGCAGCTTACGGGGAAAGGAAGATACGCAGTATTTT. Its protein is CASSLRGKEDTQYF.

This clonotype was recorded a few times. This chain links TRBV7-3 with TRBJ2-1; D call uncertain. Germline V gene lookup returns CDR1 SGHTA and CDR2 FQGTGA. The CDR3 is made up of 13 amino acids. The V gene lost 5 bases and the J gene lost 6 bases, with 11 bases spanning the gap. CDR3 region: CASSGGHTNEQFF. Here the CDR3 DNA reads TGTGCCAGCAGCGGCGGCCACACCAATGAGCAGTTCTTC.

This clonotype has ten or more counts. The V gene is TRBV7-6, the J gene TRBJ2-7, with D possibly matching TRBD2 (5 bases). From germline, CDR1 is SGHVS and CDR2 FNYEAQ. Trimming cost V 5 bases and J 3 bases, with 14 bases left between them. The CDR3 totals 14 residues. The CDR3 sequence: CASSDYGQVYEQYF. In DNA, the CDR3 is TGTGCCAGCAGCGACTACGGGCAGGTCTACGAGCAGTACTTC.

This clonotype was seen at least ten times. This chain joins TRBV24-1 and TRBJ2-1; maybe TRBD2 (6 bases). With 4 bases removed from V and 7 bases from J, the gap between germline ends came to 19 bases. This CDR3 has 16 amino acids. Germline CDR1 KGHDR, CDR2 SFDVKD. Here the CDR3 reads CATSDPGAGGNNEQFF. The DNA of the CDR3 is TGTGCCACCAGTGACCCCGGAGCCGGGGGTAATAATGAGCAGTTCTTC.

The count of this clonotype is one. The chain recombines TRBV7-9 with TRBJ2-2; D might be TRBD2 (7 bases). The CDR3 has 14 residues. Trimming took 10 bases from V and 6 from J, leaving 18 bases between them. In germline, CDR1 is SEHNR, CDR2 FQNEAQ (reference sequence). The CDR3 DNA is TGTGCCACCAGAGGGGGGGCCTATCCCGGGGAGCTGTTTTTT. Protein sequence: CATRGGAYPGELFF.

The chain links TRBV6-5 to TRBJ2-2; unclear D gene. This CDR3 comprises 12 residues. V was shortened by 8 bases and J by 5 bases, with 9 bases between the two germline ends. From germline, CDR1 is MNHEY and CDR2 SVGAGI. The CDR3 DNA follows: TGTGCCAGCGGGCAGCCTACCGGGGAGCTGTTTTTT. Its translation: CASGQPTGELFF.

The chain employs TRBV6-6 and TRBJ1-1; 8 positions agree with TRBD1. Germline CDR1 reads MNHNY; CDR2 reads SVGAGI (reference sequence). The CDR3 runs 15 residues. V shed 10 bases, J shed 1 base, and the junction held 11 bases outside the gene matches. Written as DNA, the CDR3 is TGTGCCATTCACCGGGGACAGGCAGCGAACACTGAAGCTTTCTTT. This gives the protein CAIHRGQAANTEAFF.

The rearrangement uses TRBV2 and TRBJ1-2; TRBD1 matches 8 bases. The V gene's germline CDR1 is SNHLY and CDR2 FYNNEI. There are 14 residues in the CDR3. V lost 4 bases to trimming and J lost 3 bases; unmatched junction nucleotides: 4. CDR3 nucleotides: TGTGCCAGCAGTGGCAGGGGGCGCGACTATGGCTACACCTTC. Translation: CASSGRGRDYGYTF.

This clonotype was seen at least ten times. This sequence joins TRBV7-6 and TRBJ2-3; 7 nucleotides agree with TRBD1. From germline, CDR1 is SGHVS and CDR2 FNYEAQ. The CDR3 extends over 15 amino acids. V lost 11 bases and J lost 5; bases outside the gene matches: 16. DNA for the CDR3: TGTGCCTCCAGCAGATTCAGGGGGATTGGAGATACGCAGTATTTT. This encodes CASSRFRGIGDTQYF.